This TCR beta chain was captured in a study of metastatic and nonmetastatic thyroid tumors (dated by TCRdb to the early 2020s). As for the study more broadly: The researchers compared repertoires between peripheral blood samples and tumor or nodule tissue samples from patients with malignant or benign thyroid disease. Broader findings and caveats from the paper: In both blood and tumor samples, malignant tumors were reported to have significantly higher TCR beta diversity than benign nodules.

Receptor libraries were prepared by PCR. The sequencer listed for this sample is Illumina HiSeq 4000. High-throughput sequencing was used to profile the TCR beta-chain CDR3 region of each patient. The paper's data handling went like this. A classifier to discriminate distant-metastatic papillary thyroid cancer patients was built from CDR3 differences across clinicopathological groups. Repertoire diversity was assessed with the Shannon index, and tumor-blood repertoire similarity with the Morisita-Horn index. The raw public reads went through TCRdb reprocessing: fastp at Q25, MiXCR clone calling, in-frame beta chains kept. TCRdb's processing, not the authors', yielded these V and J calls. Recorded for this sample are approximately 37,000 clones; roughly 16% of them occurred a single time. The ten largest clones take up approximately 3.9% of the sample. None of the patients had been given any treatment before thyroid surgery. Using T-cell receptor beta sequencing, the researchers looked back retrospectively at clinical samples from patients, gathered between about 2011 and 2019.

Comments on this clone: Its antigen has not been determined. At one end the junction does not follow the germline gene, possibly because of a read error.

CDR1 and CDR2, per the germline V gene (reference sequence), are MNHEY and SMNVEV. From the cysteine through the phenylalanine, the CDR3 covers 13 amino acids. Only CDR3 DNA is held: 39 bases, read in frame from base 1. The sequence was obtained from a female donor with papillary thyroid cancer or a benign thyroid nodule (not recorded which). Some clones in this sample may be carry-over from other donors' samples. Here the chain combines TRBV27 and TRBJ1-1; 6 matching bases give a weak D call of TRBD1. The sample consisted of blood. CDR3 protein: CASILLGAAEALF. The base sequence is TGTGCCAGCATTTTATTGGGGGCGGCTGAAGCTCTCTTT.